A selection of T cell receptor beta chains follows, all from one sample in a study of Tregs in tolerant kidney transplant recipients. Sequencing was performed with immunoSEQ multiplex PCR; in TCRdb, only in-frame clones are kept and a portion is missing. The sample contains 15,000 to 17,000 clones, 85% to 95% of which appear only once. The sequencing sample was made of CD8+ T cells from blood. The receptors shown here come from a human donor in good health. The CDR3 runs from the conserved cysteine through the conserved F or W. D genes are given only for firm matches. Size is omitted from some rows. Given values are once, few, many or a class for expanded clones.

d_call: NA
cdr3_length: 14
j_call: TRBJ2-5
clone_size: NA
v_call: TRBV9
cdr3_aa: CASSVWSGQETQYF
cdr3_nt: TGTGCCAGCAGCGTCTGGTCGGGGCAGGAGACCCAGTACTTC

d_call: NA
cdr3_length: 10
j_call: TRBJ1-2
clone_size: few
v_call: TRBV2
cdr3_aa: CASQRHGYTF
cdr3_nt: TGTGCCAGCCAAAGGCATGGCTACACCTTC

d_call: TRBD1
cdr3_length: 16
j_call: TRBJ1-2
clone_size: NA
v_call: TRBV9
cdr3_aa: CASSVARDRANYGYTF
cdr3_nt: TGTGCCAGCAGCGTAGCCCGGGACAGGGCAAACTATGGCTACACCTTC

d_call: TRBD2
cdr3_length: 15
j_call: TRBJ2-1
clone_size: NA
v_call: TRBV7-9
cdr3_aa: CASTYTGTSGHEQFF
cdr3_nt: TGTGCCAGCACGTACACCGGGACTAGTGGGCATGAGCAGTTCTTC

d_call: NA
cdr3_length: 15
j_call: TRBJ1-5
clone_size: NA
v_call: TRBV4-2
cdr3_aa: CASSQVEGSNQPQHF
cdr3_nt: TGTGCCAGCAGCCAAGTGGAGGGGAGCAATCAGCCCCAGCATTTT

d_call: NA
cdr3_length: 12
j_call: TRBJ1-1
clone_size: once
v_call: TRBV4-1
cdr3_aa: CASSQVESEAFF
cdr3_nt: TGCGCCAGCAGCCAAGTAGAATCTGAAGCTTTCTTT

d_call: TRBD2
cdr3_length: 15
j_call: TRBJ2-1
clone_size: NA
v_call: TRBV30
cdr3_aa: CAWSTGASGLNEQFF
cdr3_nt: TGTGCCTGGAGTACTGGGGCTAGCGGCCTCAATGAGCAGTTCTTC

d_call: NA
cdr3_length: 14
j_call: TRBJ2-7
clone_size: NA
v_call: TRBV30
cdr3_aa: CAWSWGMRGYEQYF
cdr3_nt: TGTGCCTGGAGTTGGGGCATGAGGGGCTACGAGCAGTACTTC

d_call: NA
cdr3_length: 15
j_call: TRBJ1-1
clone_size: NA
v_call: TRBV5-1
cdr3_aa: CASSLIRGLNTEAFF
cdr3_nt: TGCGCCAGCAGCTTAATCAGGGGTTTGAACACTGAAGCTTTCTTT

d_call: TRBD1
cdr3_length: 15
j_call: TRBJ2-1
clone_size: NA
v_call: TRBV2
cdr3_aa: CASRQTGHSYNEQFF
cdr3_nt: TGTGCCAGCCGTCAGACAGGGCACTCCTACAATGAGCAGTTCTTC

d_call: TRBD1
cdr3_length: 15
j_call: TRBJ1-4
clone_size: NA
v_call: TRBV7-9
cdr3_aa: CASSHGTGTNEKLFF
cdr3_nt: TGTGCCAGCAGCCATGGGACAGGGACTAATGAAAAACTGTTTTTT

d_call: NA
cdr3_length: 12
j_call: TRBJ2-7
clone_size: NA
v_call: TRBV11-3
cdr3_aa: CASSLAGYEQYF
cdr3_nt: TGTGCCAGCAGCTTAGCTGGCTACGAGCAGTACTTC

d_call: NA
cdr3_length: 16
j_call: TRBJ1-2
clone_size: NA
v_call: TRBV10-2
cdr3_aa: CASSDRGGGSNYGYTF
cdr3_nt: TGCGCCAGCAGTGACCGTGGAGGGGGGTCGAACTATGGCTACACCTTC

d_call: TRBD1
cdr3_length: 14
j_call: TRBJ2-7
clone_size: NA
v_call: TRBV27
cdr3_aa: CASRPWTGDDEQYF
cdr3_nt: TGTGCCAGCAGGCCTTGGACAGGGGATGACGAGCAGTACTTC

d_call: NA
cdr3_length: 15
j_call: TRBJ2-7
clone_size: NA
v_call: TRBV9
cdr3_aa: CASSAVPEQFWEQYF
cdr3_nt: TGTGCCAGCAGCGCGGTCCCGGAACAGTTTTGGGAACAGTACTTC